This T cell receptor beta chain appears in the sequencing data of a study of shared clonotypes between healthy human individuals. The J segment lost 0 bases and the V segment lost 3 bases, leaving 2 bases of the junction unmatched. CDR1 is SGHRS, CDR2 YFSETQ, per germline. The CDR3 totals 16 residues. General study findings and limits: In a handful of donors, about 5% of naive CD4 clonotypes appeared in common. What rarefaction showed was incomplete sorted-subset sequencing despite large depth. Relative to their counterparts shared across all four donors, non-shared clonotypes exhibited diminished generation probabilities. Researchers found naive subsets generally carried larger estimated richness than memory subsets.

Turning to this clone: What it binds is unknown. This CDR3 is also generated by other DNA sequences in the sample.

Assay: immunoSEQ multiplex PCR; the TCRdb copy retains only in-frame clones and omits some. The sample lists about 2,500,000 clones; around nine tenths were seen once. Sequenced input: naive CD4+ T cells sorted from blood. The subset denotes: CD45RA+ positively selected. This chain uses TRBV5-1 with TRBJ2-5; TRBD2 aligns across 13 bases. This clonotype originated in a man younger than 35 in good health. CDR3 DNA: TGCGCCAGCAGCTCCGGACTAGCGGGAGACCAAGAGACCCAGTACTTC. Its translation: CASSSGLAGDQETQYF.